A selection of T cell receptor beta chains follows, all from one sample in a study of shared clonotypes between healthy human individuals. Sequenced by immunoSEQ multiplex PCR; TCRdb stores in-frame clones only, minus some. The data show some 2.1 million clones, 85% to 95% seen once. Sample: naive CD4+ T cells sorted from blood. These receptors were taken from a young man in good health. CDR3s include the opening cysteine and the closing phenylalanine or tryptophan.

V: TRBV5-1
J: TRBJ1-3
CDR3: CASRPGGGGNTIYF

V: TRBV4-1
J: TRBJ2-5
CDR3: CASSRAEEETQYF

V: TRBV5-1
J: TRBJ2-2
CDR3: CASSLVSGVAGELFF

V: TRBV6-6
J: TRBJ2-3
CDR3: CASTGEGTDTQYF

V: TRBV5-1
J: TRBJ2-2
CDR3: CASSLNPGAGELFF

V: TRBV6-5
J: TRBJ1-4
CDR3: CASSYSKAGPQLKLFF

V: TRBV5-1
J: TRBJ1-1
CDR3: CASSFDQNTEAFF

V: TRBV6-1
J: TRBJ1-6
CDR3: CASSVIGGALDSPLHF

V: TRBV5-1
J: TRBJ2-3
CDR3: CASSPGTSGQVTDTQYF

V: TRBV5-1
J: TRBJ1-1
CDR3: CASSSRTGGLETEAFF

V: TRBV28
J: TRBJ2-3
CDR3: CASTEHGTDTQYF

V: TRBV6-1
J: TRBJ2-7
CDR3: CASSLGGGQYEQYF

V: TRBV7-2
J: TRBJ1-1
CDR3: CASSTWRGGRNTEAFF

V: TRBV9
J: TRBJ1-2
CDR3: CASSPRTGWLSGYTF

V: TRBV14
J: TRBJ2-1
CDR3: CASSQVGLGNNEQFF

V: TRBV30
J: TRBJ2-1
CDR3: CAWRNPGSNEQFF

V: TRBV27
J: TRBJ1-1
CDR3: CASSLTGQDTEAFF

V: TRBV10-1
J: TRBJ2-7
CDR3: CASSAGTSGRTHEQYF

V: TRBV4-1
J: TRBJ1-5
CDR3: CASSHSPSTDIGPQHF

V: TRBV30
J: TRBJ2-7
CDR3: CAWSPLLAGSREQYF

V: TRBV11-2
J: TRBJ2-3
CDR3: CASSLEFWREGTDTQYF

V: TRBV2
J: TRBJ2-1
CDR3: CASSERRSQNEQFF

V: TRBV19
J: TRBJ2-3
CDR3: CASSIVTGAPTDTQYF

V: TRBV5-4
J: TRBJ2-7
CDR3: CASSPRSGREEYEQYF

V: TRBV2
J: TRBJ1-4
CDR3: CASSLGTGGEKLFF

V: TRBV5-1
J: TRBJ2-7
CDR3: CASSQPQGADEQYF

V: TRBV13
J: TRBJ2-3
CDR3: CASSASGPDTQYF